Detailed here is one TCR beta chain. The data stem from a study of blood T cell repertoires in COVID-19. About the study: Acute and convalescent COVID-19 specimens originated in the United States, Italy and Spain. Nucleic acid was either cDNA or gDNA, and it came from T cells, B-cell-depleted T cells, or PBMCs.

In the source study's methods: For nucleated cells, counts were estimated from reference gene primer amplification. Sequenced by immunoSEQ multiplex PCR; TCRdb stores in-frame clones only, minus some. That table is the source of V, J and clone size, and D and trimming were worked out from the DNA. The sample shows around 140,000 clones, 84% of them seen only once. CDR1 is SGHVS, CDR2 FQNEAQ, per germline. CDR3 length equals 16 residues. V dropped 2 bases and J dropped 3; count of bases not matched to a gene: 8. V gene TRBV7-8 combines with J gene TRBJ1-1; 8 bases are shared with TRBD1. The TCR was taken from a man aged 60-69 years with acute or convalescent COVID-19. Sequences were obtained from peripheral blood. In DNA, the CDR3 is TGTGCCAGCAGCTTATTTTTCCAACAGGGGGACACTGAAGCTTTCTTT. It specifies CASSLFFQQGDTEAFF.